The 32 T cell receptor beta chains presented below share a single source sample, sequenced in a study of T cell responses to AZD1222 COVID-19 vaccine. Profiled with immunoSEQ multiplex PCR; TCRdb holds only in-frame clones, not every one. The sample shows 120,000 or so clones, 88% of them seen only once. The sample consisted of peripheral blood, taken on day 0 of MenACWY control vaccination. All receptors come from an adult in good health.

This chain links TRBV19 with TRBJ1-1, with D unclear. The CDR3 runs to 16 residues. Deletions cut 3 bases from V and 5 bases from J, with 19 bases between. From germline, CDR1 is LNHDA and CDR2 SQIVND (reference sequence). The CDR3 loop is CASSIGQGLRGTEAFF. In DNA form, the CDR3 reads TGTGCCAGTAGTATCGGGCAAGGCCTTAGAGGTACTGAAGCTTTCTTT.

Here the CDR3 reads CASSLTGPTIQETQYF. CDR3 DNA sequence: TGCGCCAGCAGCTTGACTGGACCAACAATCCAAGAGACCCAGTACTTC. V and J are TRBV5-1 and TRBJ2-5; D is unclear. CDR3 length: 16 amino acids. Germline V lookup: CDR1 SGHRS, CDR2 YFSETQ. The ends were cut back, 1 base at V and 1 base at J, with 14 bases in the middle.

This clone was detected a few times. J is TRBJ1-1 and V is TRBV12-3 or TRBV12-4, with unresolved D. The V gene lost 2 bases and the J gene lost 11 bases, with 15 bases spanning the gap. The CDR3 has 13 amino acids. CDR3 protein: CASSLSATGDAFF. The CDR3 nucleotides are TGTGCCAGCAGTTTATCGGCGACGGGAGATGCTTTCTTT.

This clone was picked up one time. The rearrangement uses TRBV20-1 and TRBJ2-1; the match to TRBD2 covers 9 bases. The ends lost 3 bases at V and 6 bases at J; junction bases unmatched: 12. Germline CDR1 is DFQATT and CDR2 is SNEGSKA (reference sequence). The CDR3 totals 16 residues. CDR3 sequence: CSASSPGTSYPNEQFF. Here the CDR3 DNA reads TGCAGTGCTAGTAGCCCCGGGACTAGCTACCCCAATGAGCAGTTCTTC.

This sequence joins TRBV4-2 and TRBJ2-1; possible D gene TRBD2, 7 bases. Trimming stripped 2 bases from V and 0 bases from J, with 17 bases between. Germline loops: CDR1 LGHNA, CDR2 YNFKEQ. The CDR3 is 18 amino acids. CDR3 bases: TGTGCCAGCAGCCAACTGTGGGGGCTAGCGGCCTCCTACAATGAGCAGTTCTTC. Amino acids: CASSQLWGLAASYNEQFF.

V is TRBV5-1 and J is TRBJ2-7; unclear D gene. In germline, CDR1 is SGHRS, CDR2 YFSETQ. The CDR3 is 15 residues long. Trimming removed 4 bases from V and 5 bases from J, with 19 bases in between. CDR3 DNA sequence: TGCGCCAGCAGCGACGGGCTTTTAAGGGTCCACGAGCAGTACTTC. Its translation: CASSDGLLRVHEQYF.

This chain joins TRBV9 and TRBJ1-4; D not resolved. In germline, CDR1 is SGDLS, CDR2 YYNGEE. The CDR3 sequence is 14 residues long. V was shortened by 2 bases and J by 4 bases, with 9 bases between the two germline ends. CDR3 sequence (DNA): TGTGCCAGCAGCGTCAGCGACGGTAATGAAAAACTGTTTTTT. Protein product: CASSVSDGNEKLFF.

The CDR3 DNA sequence: TGTGCCAGCAGTTCCCAGACAGGTAACTCCTACGAGCAGTACTTC. Amino acid sequence: CASSSQTGNSYEQYF. The chain carries TRBV6-5 and TRBJ2-7, with TRBD1 as a possible D gene (6 bases). The CDR3 contains 15 residues. The germline V and J ends were trimmed by 4 bases and 0 bases, with 13 bases remaining between them. The V gene's germline CDR1 is MNHEY and CDR2 SVGAGI.

The rearrangement uses TRBV3-1 (or the pseudogene TRBV3-2) and TRBJ2-7, with TRBD2 as a possible D gene (5 bases). With 5 bases removed from V and 3 bases from J, the gap between germline ends came to 17 bases. Germline-derived CDR1 and CDR2 are LGHDT and YNNKEL (reference sequence). The CDR3 spans 15 residues. CDR3 nucleotide sequence: TGTGCCAGCAGCTCGAGACGGAGGACGTTCTACGAGCAGTACTTC. It is translated as CASSSRRRTFYEQYF.

V gene TRBV2 combines with J gene TRBJ2-3, with 7 nucleotides matching TRBD1. V shed 8 bases, J shed 10 bases, and the junction held 9 bases outside the gene matches. The CDR3 is 12 residues long. Germline CDR1 reads SNHLY; CDR2 reads FYNNEI. Here the CDR3 reads CASRQQGWAQYF. Here the CDR3 DNA reads TGTGCCAGCCGACAACAGGGGTGGGCGCAGTATTTT.

The rearrangement links TRBV18 to TRBJ1-3, with D possibly TRBD1 on 5 matching bases. The CDR3 covers 15 residues. CDR1 KGHSH and CDR2 LQKENI come from the germline V gene. Trimming left V 6 bases short and J 2 bases short, with 14 bases between. CDR3 sequence reads: CASSLEGLAGNTIYF. In DNA, the CDR3 is TGTGCCAGCTCCCTCGAGGGGTTAGCTGGAAACACCATATATTTT. Together with reference TRBV18 and TRBJ1-3, the CDR3 gives the full variable domain: NAGVMQNPRHLVRRRGQEARLRCSPMKGHSHVYWYRQLPEEGLKFMVYLQKENIIDESGMPKERFSAEFPKEGPSILRIQQVVRGDSAAYFCASSLEGLAGNTIYFGEGSWLTVV.

This clone was seen only a few times. This chain joins TRBV27 and TRBJ1-1; 7 positions match TRBD1. The trim removed 6 bases at V and 0 bases at J, leaving 7 bases unmatched. Germline CDR1 and CDR2: MNHEY and SMNVEV (reference sequence). This CDR3 is built from 15 residues. Written as DNA, the CDR3 is TGTGCCAGCAGGCGGACAGGAAATATGAACACTGAAGCTTTCTTT. Translating gives CASRRTGNMNTEAFF.

This clone was seen at least ten times. The CDR3, as DNA: TGTGCCAGCAGCCATACAACCTTGGGACAGAGATATGGCTACACCTTC. It codes for CASSHTTLGQRYGYTF. The chain carries TRBV3-1 (or the pseudogene TRBV3-2) and TRBJ1-2; TRBD1 matches at 7 bases. The CDR3 has 16 amino acids. With V trimmed by 3 bases and J by 5 bases, 12 bases remained unmatched. Looked up from germline, CDR1 is LGHDT and CDR2 is YNNKEL (reference sequence).

This clone appeared once. J is TRBJ1-5 and V is TRBV27; D is unresolved. Germline V gene sequence: CDR1 MNHEY, CDR2 SMNVEV (reference sequence). CDR3 length: 15 amino acids. Trimming stripped 2 bases from V and 1 base from J, with 9 bases between. CDR3 loop: CASSLEGASNQPQHF. The CDR3 region has the DNA TGTGCCAGCAGTTTAGAGGGTGCGAGCAATCAGCCCCAGCATTTT.

The chain uses TRBV5-1 and TRBJ2-3; 8 bases match TRBD2. Germline-derived CDR1 and CDR2 are SGHRS and YFSETQ. J lost 4 bases, V lost 2 bases, and 9 bases had no gene match. The CDR3 totals 16 residues. The CDR3 DNA reads TGCGCCAGCAGCTTACGGGGCGGGAGGATCGCAGATACGCAGTATTTT. Translating gives CASSLRGGRIADTQYF.

The CDR3 sequence: CAISAVQGDTEAFF. Written as DNA, the CDR3 is TGTGCCATCAGTGCCGTACAGGGAGACACTGAAGCTTTCTTT. The chain recombines TRBV10-3 with TRBJ1-1, with D perhaps TRBD1 (6 bases). V lost 4 bases, J lost 3 bases, and 12 bases lay in between. The CDR3 totals 14 residues. Per germline, CDR1 ENHRY and CDR2 SYGVKD.

The chain employs TRBV24-1 and TRBJ2-2, with TRBD1 matching over 10 bases. Trimming took 5 bases from V and 1 from J; bases not matched to a gene: 6. The CDR3 length is 17 residues. CDR1 KGHDR and CDR2 SFDVKD come from the germline V gene. The CDR3 loop is CATSAIGQGGNTGELFF. CDR3 sequence (DNA): TGTGCCACCAGTGCTATAGGACAGGGGGGGAACACCGGGGAGCTGTTTTTT.

This chain joins TRBV5-1 and TRBJ2-6, with 7 bases fitting TRBD2. With V trimmed by 2 bases and J by 3 bases, 11 bases remained unmatched. Per the germline V gene, CDR1 is SGHRS and CDR2 is YFSETQ. The CDR3 covers 18 residues. The CDR3 nucleotides read TGCGCCAGCAGCTTAAGCCCTCAGCGGGATCTTGGGGCCAACGTCCTGACTTTC. Translation: CASSLSPQRDLGANVLTF.

This chain uses TRBV3-1 (or the pseudogene TRBV3-2) with TRBJ2-2; 9 positions agree with TRBD2. V shed 3 bases and J 2 bases; nucleotides not matched to a gene: 4. CDR3 length: 16 amino acids. Germline CDR1 LGHDT, CDR2 YNNKEL (reference sequence). CDR3 DNA: TGTGCCAGCAGCCAGGGGACTAGCAGTAACACCGGGGAGCTGTTTTTT. It is translated as CASSQGTSSNTGELFF.

This chain's CDR3 is CASSQQGYGNTIYF. The CDR3 DNA reads TGTGCCAGCAGCCAACAGGGTTACGGAAACACCATATATTTT. The V gene is TRBV7-2, the J gene TRBJ1-3; possibly TRBD1 for D (6 bases). Germline V gene lookup returns CDR1 SGHTA and CDR2 FQGNSA. The CDR3 is made up of 14 amino acids. The V gene lost 5 bases and the J gene lost 4 bases, with 12 bases spanning the gap.

V is TRBV2 and J is TRBJ2-7, with TRBD1 identical over 12 bases. This CDR3 has 17 amino acids. Germline V gene data show CDR1 as SNHLY and CDR2 as FYNNEI. V gave up 1 base and J gave up 5 bases; unmatched junction bases: 9. The CDR3 nucleotides are TGTGCCAGCAGTGAAGGGTGGGGACAGGGGGCTCTAAACGAGCAGTACTTC. Translation gives CASSEGWGQGALNEQYF. The full variable domain, in which reference TRBV2 and TRBJ2-7 provide the parts outside the CDR3, is EPEVTQTPSHQVTQMGQEVILRCVPISNHLYFYWYRQILGQKVEFLVSFYNNEISEKSEIFDDQFSVERPDGSNFTLKIRSTKLEDSAMYFCASSEGWGQGALNEQYFGPGTRLTVT.

This chain connects TRBV6-5 to TRBJ1-2; D remains ambiguous. The CDR3 spans 15 residues. Germline V CDR1 and CDR2: MNHEY, SVGAGI. V dropped 6 bases and J dropped 6 bases, with 20 bases sitting between them. The CDR3 protein is CASSSGSADRDGYTF. The DNA of the CDR3 is TGTGCCAGCAGCTCGGGTTCGGCAGATCGGGATGGCTACACCTTC.

V usage is TRBV27 and J usage is TRBJ2-3; no reliable D call. The CDR3 contains 15 residues. The germline V and J ends were trimmed by 3 bases and 0 bases, with 10 bases remaining between them. CDR1 is MNHEY and CDR2 is SMNVEV in the germline V gene (reference sequence). The CDR3 loop is CASSLGQTSTDTQYF. The CDR3, as DNA: TGTGCCAGCAGTTTGGGCCAGACAAGCACAGATACGCAGTATTTT.

This chain connects TRBV28 to TRBJ1-2; D possibly corresponds to TRBD1 (5 bases). Per the germline V gene, CDR1 is MDHEN and CDR2 is SYDVKM. V lost 2 bases and J lost 4, with 20 bases in between. The CDR3 covers 17 residues. The CDR3 reads CASSLARGALGPYGYTF. As DNA, the CDR3 is TGTGCCAGCAGTTTAGCCCGGGGAGCCTTGGGGCCCTATGGCTACACCTTC.

The V and J genes are TRBV6-5 and TRBJ2-7; tentative D call: TRBD1 (5 bases). The germline gives CDR1 MNHEY, CDR2 SVGAGI. Trimming pared 5 bases from V and 0 bases from J, leaving 8 bases between. The CDR3 extends over 13 amino acids. CDR3 protein: CASSRQYSYEQYF. The CDR3 nucleotides read TGTGCCAGCAGTCGACAGTACTCCTACGAGCAGTACTTC.

DNA of the CDR3: TGTGCCAGCAGCGTAGTACTCGCCGAGCAGTACTTC. This gives the protein CASSVVLAEQYF. V and J are TRBV9 and TRBJ2-7, with D unresolved. Trimming cost V 0 bases and J 6 bases, with 7 bases left between them. Germline V lookup: CDR1 SGDLS, CDR2 YYNGEE. The CDR3 extends over 12 amino acids.

The chain links TRBV11-2 to TRBJ2-1; D may be TRBD2 (6 bases). V lost 3 bases and J 6 bases, leaving 18 bases between the germline ends. The CDR3 extends over 16 amino acids. Per the germline V gene, CDR1 is SGHAT and CDR2 is FQNNGV. The CDR3 sequence: CASSFAGTARVNEQFF. The DNA for the CDR3 is TGTGCCAGCAGCTTCGCTGGGACTGCTCGTGTCAATGAGCAGTTCTTC.

The J gene is TRBJ1-5, the V gene TRBV3-1 (or the pseudogene TRBV3-2); D ambiguous. With 2 bases removed from V and 5 bases from J, the gap between germline ends came to 7 bases. The CDR3 covers 13 residues. Germline CDR1 reads LGHDT; CDR2 reads YNNKEL (reference sequence). CDR3 protein: CASSQSYHQPQHF. The CDR3 bases are TGTGCCAGCAGCCAATCTTACCATCAGCCCCAGCATTTT.

J is TRBJ2-3 and V is TRBV28; the D is unclear. Germline CDR1 and CDR2: MDHEN and SYDVKM. The CDR3 runs 13 residues. Trimming cost V 2 bases and J 4 bases, with 7 bases left between them. CDR3 residues: CASSLVVPDTQYF. Here the CDR3 DNA reads TGTGCCAGCAGTTTAGTGGTTCCAGATACGCAGTATTTT.

The chain joins TRBV4-1 to TRBJ2-5; D remains ambiguous. Germline V lookup: CDR1 MGHRA, CDR2 YSYEKL. The CDR3 consists of 14 residues. Trimming took 8 bases from V and 4 from J, leaving 17 bases between them. The CDR3 is CASGGEISRETQYF. CDR3 sequence (DNA): TGCGCCAGCGGCGGCGAGATCTCTCGAGAGACCCAGTACTTC.

The V and J genes are TRBV27 and TRBJ2-1; TRBD1 agrees at 8 bases. This CDR3 has 15 amino acids. V dropped 6 bases and J dropped 3; count of bases not matched to a gene: 7. Germline assignment: CDR1 MNHEY and CDR2 SMNVEV (reference sequence). The CDR3, as DNA: TGTGCCAGCAGGAAACCGGGACAGGTCTACAATGAGCAGTTCTTC. Its protein product is CASRKPGQVYNEQFF.

V is TRBV5-1 and J is TRBJ2-5, with TRBD2 matching 8 bases. CDR1 and CDR2 from the germline V gene are SGHRS and YFSETQ. The CDR3 has 15 amino acids. Trimming removed 0 bases from V and 4 bases from J; junction bases left unmatched: 5. The CDR3 bases are TGCGCCAGCAGCTTGGAAGCGGGAGCGTCAGAGACCCAGTACTTC. This codes for CASSLEAGASETQYF.